This T cell receptor beta chain originates from a study of CD8+CD57+ T cells in acquired aplastic anemia. By flow cytometry, patients selected for sequencing had shown an expansion of CD8+CD57+ cells. Template material for TCR beta VDJ and CDR3 profiling consisted of genomic DNA. TCRdb reprocessed the reads with MiXCR, giving one entry per CDR3 protein. The table includes roughly 98,000 distinct CDR3 sequences, roughly 70% detected once. This receptor was taken from a human donor with aplastic anemia. The sample consisted of sorted CD4+, CD8+, or CD8+CD57+ T cells (not recorded which) from PBMCs.

The CDR3 sequence is CSARVGLWAFF. As DNA, the CDR3 is TGCAGTGCTAGAGTGGGACTGTGGGCTTTCTTT. J is TRBJ1-1 and V is TRBV20-1, with D maybe TRBD1 (5 bases). The length of the CDR3 is 11 residues. Trimming took 1 base from V and 11 from J, leaving 11 bases between them. The V gene's germline CDR1 is DFQATT and CDR2 SNEGSKA (reference sequence).